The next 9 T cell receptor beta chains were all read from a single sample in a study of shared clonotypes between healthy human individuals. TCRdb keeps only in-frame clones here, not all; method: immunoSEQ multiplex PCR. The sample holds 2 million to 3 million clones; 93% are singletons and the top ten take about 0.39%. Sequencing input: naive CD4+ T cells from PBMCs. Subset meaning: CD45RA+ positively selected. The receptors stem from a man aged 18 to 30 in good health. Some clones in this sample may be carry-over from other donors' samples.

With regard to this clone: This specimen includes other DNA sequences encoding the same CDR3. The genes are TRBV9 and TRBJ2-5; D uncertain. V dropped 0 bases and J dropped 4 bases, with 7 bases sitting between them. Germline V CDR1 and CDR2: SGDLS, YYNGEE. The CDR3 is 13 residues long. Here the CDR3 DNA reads TGTGCCAGCAGCGTAGCTCTAAGAGAGACCCAGTACTTC. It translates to CASSVALRETQYF.

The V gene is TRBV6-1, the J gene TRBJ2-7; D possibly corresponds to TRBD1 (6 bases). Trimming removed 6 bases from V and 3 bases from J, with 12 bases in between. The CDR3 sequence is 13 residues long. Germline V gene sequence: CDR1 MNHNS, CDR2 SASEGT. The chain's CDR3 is CASSGQIIYEQYF. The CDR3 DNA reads TGTGCCAGCAGCGGACAGATTATCTACGAGCAGTACTTC.

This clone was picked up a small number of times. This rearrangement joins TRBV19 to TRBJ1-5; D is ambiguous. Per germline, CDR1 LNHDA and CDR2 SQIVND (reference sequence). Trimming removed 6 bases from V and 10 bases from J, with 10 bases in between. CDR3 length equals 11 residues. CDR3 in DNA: TGTGCCAGTAGGGGGTTAGGACCCCAGCATTTT. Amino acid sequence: CASRGLGPQHF. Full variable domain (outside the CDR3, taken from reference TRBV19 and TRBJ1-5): DGGITQSPKYLFRKEGQNVTLSCEQNLNHDAMYWYRQDPGQGLRLIYYSQIVNDFQKGDIAEGYSVSREKKESFPLTVTSAQKNPTAFYLCASRGLGPQHFGDGTRLSIL.

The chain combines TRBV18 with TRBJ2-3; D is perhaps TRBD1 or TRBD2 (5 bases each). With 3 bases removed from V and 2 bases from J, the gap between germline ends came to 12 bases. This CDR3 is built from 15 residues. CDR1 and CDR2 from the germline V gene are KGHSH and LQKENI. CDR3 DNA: TGTGCCAGCTCACCGGTGGTCGGGACCACAGATACGCAGTATTTT. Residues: CASSPVVGTTDTQYF.

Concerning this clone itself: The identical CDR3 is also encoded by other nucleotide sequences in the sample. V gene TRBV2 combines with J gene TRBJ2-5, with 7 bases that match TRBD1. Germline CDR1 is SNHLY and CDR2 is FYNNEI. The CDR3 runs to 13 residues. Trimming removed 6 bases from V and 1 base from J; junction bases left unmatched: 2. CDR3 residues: CASSQGVQETQYF. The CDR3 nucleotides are TGTGCCAGCAGCCAGGGGGTCCAAGAGACCCAGTACTTC.

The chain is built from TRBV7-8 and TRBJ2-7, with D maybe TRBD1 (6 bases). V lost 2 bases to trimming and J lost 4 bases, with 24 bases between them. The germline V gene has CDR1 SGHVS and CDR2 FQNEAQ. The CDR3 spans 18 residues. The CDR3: CASSLTKQALTGTYEQYF. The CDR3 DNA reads TGTGCCAGCAGCTTAACAAAACAGGCCCTGACAGGTACTTACGAGCAGTACTTC.

The CDR3 is CASSERGAQVLAKNIQYF. The CDR3 DNA reads TGTGCCAGCAGTGAACGGGGGGCGCAGGTTCTAGCCAAAAACATTCAGTACTTC. This chain joins TRBV2 and TRBJ2-4; D might be TRBD2 (7 bases). Deletions cut 2 bases from V and 0 bases from J, with 17 bases between. The CDR3 length is 18 residues. Germline V gene sequence: CDR1 SNHLY, CDR2 FYNNEI.

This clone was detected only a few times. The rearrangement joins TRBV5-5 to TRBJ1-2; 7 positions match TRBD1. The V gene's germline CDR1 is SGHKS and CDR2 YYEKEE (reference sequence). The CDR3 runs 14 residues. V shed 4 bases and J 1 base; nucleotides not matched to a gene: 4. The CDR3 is CASSPTGDNYGYTF. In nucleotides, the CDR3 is TGTGCCAGCAGCCCTACAGGGGATAACTATGGCTACACCTTC.

The CDR3 nucleotides read TGCGCCAGCAGCCAAGATTGGGCTAGCAACCCCTACGAGCAGTACTTC. Translation gives CASSQDWASNPYEQYF. V and J are TRBV4-3 and TRBJ2-7, with D perhaps matching TRBD2 (5 bases). The length of the CDR3 is 16 residues. Deletions cut 0 bases from V and 2 bases from J, with 14 bases between. Germline V gene lookup returns CDR1 LGHNA and CDR2 YSLEER.